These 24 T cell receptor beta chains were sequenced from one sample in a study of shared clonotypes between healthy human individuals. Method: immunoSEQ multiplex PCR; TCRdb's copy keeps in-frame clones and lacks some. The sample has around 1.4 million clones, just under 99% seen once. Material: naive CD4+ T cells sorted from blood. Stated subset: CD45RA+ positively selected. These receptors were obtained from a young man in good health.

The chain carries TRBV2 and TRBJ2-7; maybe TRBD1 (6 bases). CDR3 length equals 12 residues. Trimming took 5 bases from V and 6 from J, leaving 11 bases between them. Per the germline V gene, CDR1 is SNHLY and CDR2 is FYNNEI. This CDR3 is CASSPGVGEQYF. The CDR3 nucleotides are TGTGCCAGCAGTCCAGGGGTTGGCGAGCAGTACTTC.

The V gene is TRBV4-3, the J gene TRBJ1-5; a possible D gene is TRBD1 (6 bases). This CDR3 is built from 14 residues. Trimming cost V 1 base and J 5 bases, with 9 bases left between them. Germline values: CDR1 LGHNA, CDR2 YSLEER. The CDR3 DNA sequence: TGCGCCAGCAGCCAAGCGACAGGATATCAGCCCCAGCATTTT. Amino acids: CASSQATGYQPQHF.

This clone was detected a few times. In nucleotides, the CDR3 is TGCGCCAGCGGTGATCTGGCCTCCTACGAGCAGTACTTC. It translates to CASGDLASYEQYF. The rearrangement links TRBV5-1 to TRBJ2-7, with D uncertain. V dropped 7 bases and J dropped 0 bases, with 11 bases sitting between them. CDR1 and CDR2 (germline): SGHRS, YFSETQ. The CDR3 has 13 amino acids.

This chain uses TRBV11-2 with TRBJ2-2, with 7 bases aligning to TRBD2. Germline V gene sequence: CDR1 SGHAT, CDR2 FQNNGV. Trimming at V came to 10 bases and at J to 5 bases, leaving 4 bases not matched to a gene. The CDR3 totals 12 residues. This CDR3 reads CAIRRETGELFF. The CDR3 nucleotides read TGTGCCATCCGGCGGGAGACCGGGGAGCTGTTTTTT.

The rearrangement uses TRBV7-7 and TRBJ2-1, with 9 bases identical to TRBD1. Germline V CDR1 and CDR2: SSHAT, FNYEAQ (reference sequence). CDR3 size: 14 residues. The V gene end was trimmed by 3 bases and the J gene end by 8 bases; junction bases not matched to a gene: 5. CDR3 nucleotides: TGTGCCAGCAGCTTGGGACAGGGATCCGATGAGCAGTTCTTC. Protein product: CASSLGQGSDEQFF.

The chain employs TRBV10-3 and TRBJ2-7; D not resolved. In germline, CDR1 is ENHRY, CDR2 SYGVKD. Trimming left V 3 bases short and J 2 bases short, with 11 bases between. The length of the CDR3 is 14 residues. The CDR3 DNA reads TGTGCCATCAGTGAATCGGTGAGAACCTACGAGCAGTACTTC. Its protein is CAISESVRTYEQYF.

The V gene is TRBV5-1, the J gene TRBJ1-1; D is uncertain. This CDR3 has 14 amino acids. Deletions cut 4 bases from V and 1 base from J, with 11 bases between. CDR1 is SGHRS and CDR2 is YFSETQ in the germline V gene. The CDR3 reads CASSQGHSNTEAFF. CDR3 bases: TGCGCCAGCAGCCAAGGGCATTCGAACACTGAAGCTTTCTTT.

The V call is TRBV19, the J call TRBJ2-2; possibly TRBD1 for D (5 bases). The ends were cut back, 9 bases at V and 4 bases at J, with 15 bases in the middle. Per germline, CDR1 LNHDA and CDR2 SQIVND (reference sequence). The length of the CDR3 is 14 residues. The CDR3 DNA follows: TGTGCCAGCGACCATGGGGCAGCCACCGGGGAGCTGTTTTTT. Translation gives CASDHGAATGELFF. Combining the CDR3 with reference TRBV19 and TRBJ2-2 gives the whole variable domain DGGITQSPKYLFRKEGQNVTLSCEQNLNHDAMYWYRQDPGQGLRLIYYSQIVNDFQKGDIAEGYSVSREKKESFPLTVTSAQKNPTAFYLCASDHGAATGELFFGEGSRLTVL.

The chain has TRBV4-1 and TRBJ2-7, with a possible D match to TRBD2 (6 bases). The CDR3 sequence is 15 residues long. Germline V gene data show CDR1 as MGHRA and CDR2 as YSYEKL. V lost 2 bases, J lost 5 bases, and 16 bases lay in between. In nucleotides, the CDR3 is TGCGCCAGCAGCCAAAGGGACTCCTCCCCGAACGAGCAGTACTTC. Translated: CASSQRDSSPNEQYF.

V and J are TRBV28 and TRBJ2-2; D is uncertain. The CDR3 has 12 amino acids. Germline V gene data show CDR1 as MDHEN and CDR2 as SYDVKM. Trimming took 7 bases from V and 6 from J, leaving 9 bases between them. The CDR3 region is CASISPPGELFF. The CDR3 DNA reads TGTGCCAGCATCTCCCCTCCCGGGGAGCTGTTTTTT.

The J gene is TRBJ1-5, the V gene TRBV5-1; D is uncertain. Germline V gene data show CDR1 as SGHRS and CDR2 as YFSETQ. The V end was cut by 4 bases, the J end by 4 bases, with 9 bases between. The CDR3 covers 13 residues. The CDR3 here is CASSGRPNQPQHF. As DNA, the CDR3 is TGCGCCAGCAGCGGCAGACCTAATCAGCCCCAGCATTTT.

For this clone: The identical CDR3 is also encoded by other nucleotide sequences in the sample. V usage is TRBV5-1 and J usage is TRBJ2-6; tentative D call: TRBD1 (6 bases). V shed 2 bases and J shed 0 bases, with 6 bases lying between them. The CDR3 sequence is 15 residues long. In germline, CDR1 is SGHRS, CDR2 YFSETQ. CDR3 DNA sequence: TGCGCCAGCAGCTTAGGGGGCTCTGGGGCCAACGTCCTGACTTTC. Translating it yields CASSLGGSGANVLTF.

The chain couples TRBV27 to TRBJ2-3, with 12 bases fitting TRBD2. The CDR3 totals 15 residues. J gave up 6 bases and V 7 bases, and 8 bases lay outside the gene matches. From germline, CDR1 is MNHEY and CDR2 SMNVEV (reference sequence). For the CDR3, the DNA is TGTGCCAGCACGACCCATCTAGCGGGAGGGGATACGCAGTATTTT. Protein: CASTTHLAGGDTQYF.

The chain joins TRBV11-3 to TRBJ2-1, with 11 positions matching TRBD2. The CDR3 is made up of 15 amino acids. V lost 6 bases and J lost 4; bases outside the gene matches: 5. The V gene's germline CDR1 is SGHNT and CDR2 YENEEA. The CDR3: CASSLTSGGYNEQFF. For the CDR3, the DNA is TGTGCCAGCAGTCTTACTAGCGGGGGTTACAATGAGCAGTTCTTC.

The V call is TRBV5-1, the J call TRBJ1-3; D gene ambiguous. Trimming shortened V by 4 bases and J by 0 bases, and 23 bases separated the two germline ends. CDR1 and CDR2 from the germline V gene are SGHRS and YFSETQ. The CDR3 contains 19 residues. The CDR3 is CASSASPGPKLSSGNTIYF. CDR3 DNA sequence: TGCGCCAGCAGCGCATCCCCGGGCCCGAAATTAAGCTCTGGAAACACCATATATTTT.

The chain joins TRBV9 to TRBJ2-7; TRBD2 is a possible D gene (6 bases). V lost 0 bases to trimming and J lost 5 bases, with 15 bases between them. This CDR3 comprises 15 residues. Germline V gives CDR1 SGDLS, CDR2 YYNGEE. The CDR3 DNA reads TGTGCCAGCAGCGTAGGTTGGGGGGTGGCCCACGAGCAGTACTTC. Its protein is CASSVGWGVAHEQYF.

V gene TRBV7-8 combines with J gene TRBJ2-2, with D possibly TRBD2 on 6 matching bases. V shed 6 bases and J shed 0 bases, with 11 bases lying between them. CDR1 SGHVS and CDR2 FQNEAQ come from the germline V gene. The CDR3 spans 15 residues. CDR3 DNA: TGTGCCAGCAGACTTAGCGGAGCGAACACCGGGGAGCTGTTTTTT. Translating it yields CASRLSGANTGELFF. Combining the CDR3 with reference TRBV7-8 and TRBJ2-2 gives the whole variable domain GAGVSQSPRYKVAKRGQDVALRCDPISGHVSLFWYQQALGQGPEFLTYFQNEAQLDKSGLPSDRFFAERPEGSVSTLKIQRTQQEDSAVYLCASRLSGANTGELFFGEGSRLTVL.

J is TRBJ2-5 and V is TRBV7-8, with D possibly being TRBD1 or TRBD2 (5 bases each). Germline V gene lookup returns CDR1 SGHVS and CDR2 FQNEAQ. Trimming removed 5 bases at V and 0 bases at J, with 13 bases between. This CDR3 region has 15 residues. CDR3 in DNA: TGTGCCAGCAGCCGGGGTGGGGGAAACCAAGAGACCCAGTACTTC. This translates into CASSRGGGNQETQYF. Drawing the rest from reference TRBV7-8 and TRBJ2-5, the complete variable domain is GAGVSQSPRYKVAKRGQDVALRCDPISGHVSLFWYQQALGQGPEFLTYFQNEAQLDKSGLPSDRFFAERPEGSVSTLKIQRTQQEDSAVYLCASSRGGGNQETQYFGPGTRLLVL.

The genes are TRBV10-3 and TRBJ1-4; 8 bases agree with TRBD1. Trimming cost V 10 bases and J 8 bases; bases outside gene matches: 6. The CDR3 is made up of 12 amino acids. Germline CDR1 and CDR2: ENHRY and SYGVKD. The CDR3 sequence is CATGQGREKLFF. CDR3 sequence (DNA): TGTGCCACCGGACAGGGAAGGGAAAAACTGTTTTTT.

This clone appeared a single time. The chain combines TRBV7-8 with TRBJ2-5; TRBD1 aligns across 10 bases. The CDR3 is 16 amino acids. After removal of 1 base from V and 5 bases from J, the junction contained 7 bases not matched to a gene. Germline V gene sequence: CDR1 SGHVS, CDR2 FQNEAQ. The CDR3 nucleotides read TGTGCCAGCAGCTTAGGGGACAGGGGACTCCCCGAGACCCAGTACTTC. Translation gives CASSLGDRGLPETQYF.

The CDR3 protein is CASGVTGVTQYF. The CDR3 DNA is TGTGCCAGCGGTGTGACAGGGGTAACCCAGTACTTC. The chain carries TRBV28 and TRBJ2-5; TRBD1 matches at 8 bases. Germline CDR1 is MDHEN and CDR2 is SYDVKM. V was pared by 8 bases and J by 8 bases, with 7 bases of the junction left unmatched. There are 12 residues in the CDR3. Based on the CDR3 plus reference TRBV28 and TRBJ2-5, the full variable domain is DVKVTQSSRYLVKRTGEKVFLECVQDMDHENMFWYRQDPGLGLRLIYFSYDVKMKEKGDIPEGYSVSREKKERFSLILESASTNQTSMYLCASGVTGVTQYFGPGTRLLVL.

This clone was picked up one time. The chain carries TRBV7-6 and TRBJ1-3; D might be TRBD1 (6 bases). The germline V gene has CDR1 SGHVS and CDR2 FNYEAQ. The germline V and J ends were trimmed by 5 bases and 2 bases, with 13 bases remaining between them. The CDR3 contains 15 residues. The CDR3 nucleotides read TGTGCCAGCAGCCAAACCTGGACAGCTGGAAACACCATATATTTT. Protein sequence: CASSQTWTAGNTIYF.

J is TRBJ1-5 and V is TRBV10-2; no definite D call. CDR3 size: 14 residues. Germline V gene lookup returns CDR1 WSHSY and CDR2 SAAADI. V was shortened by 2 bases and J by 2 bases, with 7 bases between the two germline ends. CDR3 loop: CASSETLGNQPQHF. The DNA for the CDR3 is TGCGCCAGCAGTGAGACCCTCGGCAATCAGCCCCAGCATTTT.

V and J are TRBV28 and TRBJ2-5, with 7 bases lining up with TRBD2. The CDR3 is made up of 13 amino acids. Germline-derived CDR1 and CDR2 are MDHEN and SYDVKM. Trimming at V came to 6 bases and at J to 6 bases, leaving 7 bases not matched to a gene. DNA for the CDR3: TGTGCCAGCAGGCTATCTAGCGGACAGACCCAGTACTTC. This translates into CASRLSSGQTQYF.